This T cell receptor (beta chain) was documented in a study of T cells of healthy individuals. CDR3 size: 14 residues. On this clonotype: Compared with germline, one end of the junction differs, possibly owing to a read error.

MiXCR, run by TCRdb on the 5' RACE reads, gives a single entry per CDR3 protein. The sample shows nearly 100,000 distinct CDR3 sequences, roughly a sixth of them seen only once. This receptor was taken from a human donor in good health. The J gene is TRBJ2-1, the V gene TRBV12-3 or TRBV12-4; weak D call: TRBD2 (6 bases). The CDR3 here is CASRLAETYNEQFF. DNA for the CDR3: TGTGCCAGCAGGTTAGCGGAAACCTACAATGAGCAGTTCTTC.